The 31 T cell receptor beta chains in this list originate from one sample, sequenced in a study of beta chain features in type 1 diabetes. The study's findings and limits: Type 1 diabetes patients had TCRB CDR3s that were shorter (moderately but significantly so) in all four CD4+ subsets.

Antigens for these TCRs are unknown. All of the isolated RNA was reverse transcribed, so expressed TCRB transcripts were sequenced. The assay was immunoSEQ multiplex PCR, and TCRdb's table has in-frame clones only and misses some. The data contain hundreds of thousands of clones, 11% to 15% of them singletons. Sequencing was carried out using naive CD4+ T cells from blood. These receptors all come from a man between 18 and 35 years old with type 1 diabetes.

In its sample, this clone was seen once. CDR3 protein: CASSPQSSRVGYEQYF. The CDR3 DNA reads as TGTGCCAGCAGCCCCCAATCGAGCAGGGTGGGCTACGAGCAGTACTTC. This chain uses TRBV9 with TRBJ2-7; possible D gene TRBD1, 5 bases. The length of the CDR3 is 16 residues. The V gene's germline CDR1 is SGDLS and CDR2 YYNGEE. V lost 4 bases and J 3 bases, leaving 20 bases between the germline ends.

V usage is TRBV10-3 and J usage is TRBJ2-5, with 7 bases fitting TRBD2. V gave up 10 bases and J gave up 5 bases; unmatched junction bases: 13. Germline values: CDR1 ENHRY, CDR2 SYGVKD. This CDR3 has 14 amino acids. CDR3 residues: CATAIGGRPETQYF. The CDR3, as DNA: TGTGCCACCGCCATCGGCGGGAGACCGGAGACCCAGTACTTC.

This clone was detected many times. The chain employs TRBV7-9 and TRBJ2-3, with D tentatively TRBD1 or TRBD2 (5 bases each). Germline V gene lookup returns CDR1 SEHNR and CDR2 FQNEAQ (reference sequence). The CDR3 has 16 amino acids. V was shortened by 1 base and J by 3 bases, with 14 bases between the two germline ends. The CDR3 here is CASSLGGDGRTDTQYF. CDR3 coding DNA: TGTGCCAGCAGCTTAGGAGGGGACGGTCGAACAGATACGCAGTATTTT. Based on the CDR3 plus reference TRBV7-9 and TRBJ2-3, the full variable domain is DTGVSQNPRHKITKRGQNVTFRCDPISEHNRLYWYRQTLGQGPEFLTYFQNEAQLEKSRLLSDRFSAERPKGSFSTLEIQRTEQGDSAMYLCASSLGGDGRTDTQYFGPGTRLTVL.

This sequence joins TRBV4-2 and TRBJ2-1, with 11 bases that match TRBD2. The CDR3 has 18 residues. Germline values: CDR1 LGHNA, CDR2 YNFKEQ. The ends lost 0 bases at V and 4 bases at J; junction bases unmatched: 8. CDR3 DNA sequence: TGTGCCAGCAGCCAAGAATCCGGGACTAGCGGAGGATACAATGAGCAGTTCTTC. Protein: CASSQESGTSGGYNEQFF.

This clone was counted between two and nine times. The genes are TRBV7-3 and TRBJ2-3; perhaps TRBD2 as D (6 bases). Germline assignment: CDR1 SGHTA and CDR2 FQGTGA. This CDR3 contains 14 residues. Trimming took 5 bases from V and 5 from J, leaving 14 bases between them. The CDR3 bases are TGTGCCAGCAGCCGACTCGCCGGGGGAGATACGCAGTATTTT. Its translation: CASSRLAGGDTQYF.

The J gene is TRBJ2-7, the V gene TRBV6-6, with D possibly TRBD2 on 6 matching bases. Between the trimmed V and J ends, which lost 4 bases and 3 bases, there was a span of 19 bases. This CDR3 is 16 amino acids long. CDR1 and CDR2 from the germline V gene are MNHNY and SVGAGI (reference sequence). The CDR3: CASSSTLAINLYEQYF. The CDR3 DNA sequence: TGTGCCAGCAGTTCTACCCTAGCGATCAACCTCTACGAGCAGTACTTC.

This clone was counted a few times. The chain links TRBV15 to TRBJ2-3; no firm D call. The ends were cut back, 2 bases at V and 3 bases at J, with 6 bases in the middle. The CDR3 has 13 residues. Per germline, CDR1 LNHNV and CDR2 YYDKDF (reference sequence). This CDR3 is CATSRQATDTQYF. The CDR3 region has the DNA TGTGCCACCAGCAGACAAGCGACAGATACGCAGTATTTT. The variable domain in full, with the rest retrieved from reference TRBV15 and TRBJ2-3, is DAMVIQNPRYQVTQFGKPVTLSCSQTLNHNVMYWYQQKSSQAPKLLFHYYDKDFNNEADTPDNFQSRRPNTSFCFLDIRSPGLGDTAMYLCATSRQATDTQYFGPGTRLTVL.

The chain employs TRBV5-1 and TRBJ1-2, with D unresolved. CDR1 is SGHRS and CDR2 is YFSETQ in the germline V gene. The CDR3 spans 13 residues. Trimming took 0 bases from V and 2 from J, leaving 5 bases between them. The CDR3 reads CASSLGSNYGYTF. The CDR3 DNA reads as TGCGCCAGCAGCTTGGGGAGCAACTATGGCTACACCTTC.

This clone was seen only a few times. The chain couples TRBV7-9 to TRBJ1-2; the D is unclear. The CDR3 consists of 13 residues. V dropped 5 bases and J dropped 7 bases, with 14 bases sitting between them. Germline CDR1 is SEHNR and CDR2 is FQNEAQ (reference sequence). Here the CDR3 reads CASSRPLPGGYTF. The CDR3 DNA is TGTGCCAGCAGCCGACCCCTTCCAGGTGGCTACACCTTC.

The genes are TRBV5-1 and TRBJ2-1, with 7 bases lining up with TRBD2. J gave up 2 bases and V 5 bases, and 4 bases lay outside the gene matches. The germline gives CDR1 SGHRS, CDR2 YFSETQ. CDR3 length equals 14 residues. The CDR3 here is CASSRGTTYNEQFF. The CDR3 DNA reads TGCGCCAGCAGTCGCGGGACTACCTACAATGAGCAGTTCTTC.

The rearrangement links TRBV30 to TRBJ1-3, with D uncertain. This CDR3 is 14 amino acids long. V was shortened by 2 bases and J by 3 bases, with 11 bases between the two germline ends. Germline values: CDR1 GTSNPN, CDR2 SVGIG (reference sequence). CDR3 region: CAWSMGIGGNTIYF. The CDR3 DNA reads TGTGCCTGGAGTATGGGGATTGGTGGAAACACCATATATTTT.

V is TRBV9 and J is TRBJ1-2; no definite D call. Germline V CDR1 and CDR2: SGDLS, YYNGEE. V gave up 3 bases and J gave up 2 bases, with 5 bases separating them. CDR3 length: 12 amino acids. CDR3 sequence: CASSDGNYGYTF. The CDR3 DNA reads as TGTGCCAGCAGCGATGGAAACTATGGCTACACCTTC.

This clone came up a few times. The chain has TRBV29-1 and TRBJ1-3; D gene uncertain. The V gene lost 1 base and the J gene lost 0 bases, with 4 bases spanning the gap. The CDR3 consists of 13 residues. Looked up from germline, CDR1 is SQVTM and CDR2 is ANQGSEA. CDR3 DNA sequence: TGCAGCGTTGAAGTGTCCTCTGGAAACACCATATATTTT. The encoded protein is CSVEVSSGNTIYF.

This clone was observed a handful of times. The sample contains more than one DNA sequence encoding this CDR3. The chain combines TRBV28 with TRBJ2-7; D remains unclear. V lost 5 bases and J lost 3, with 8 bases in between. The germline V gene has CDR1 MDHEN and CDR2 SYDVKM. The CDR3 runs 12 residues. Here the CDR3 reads CASSLPGYEQYF. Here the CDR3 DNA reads TGTGCCAGCAGTCTGCCAGGCTACGAGCAGTACTTC. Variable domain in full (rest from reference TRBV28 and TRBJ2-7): DVKVTQSSRYLVKRTGEKVFLECVQDMDHENMFWYRQDPGLGLRLIYFSYDVKMKEKGDIPEGYSVSREKKERFSLILESASTNQTSMYLCASSLPGYEQYFGPGTRLTVT.

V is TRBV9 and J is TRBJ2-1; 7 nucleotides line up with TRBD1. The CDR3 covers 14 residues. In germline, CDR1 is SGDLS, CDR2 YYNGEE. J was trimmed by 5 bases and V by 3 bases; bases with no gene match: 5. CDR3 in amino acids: CASSASGQNNEQFF. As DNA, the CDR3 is TGTGCCAGCAGCGCCTCGGGACAGAACAATGAGCAGTTCTTC.

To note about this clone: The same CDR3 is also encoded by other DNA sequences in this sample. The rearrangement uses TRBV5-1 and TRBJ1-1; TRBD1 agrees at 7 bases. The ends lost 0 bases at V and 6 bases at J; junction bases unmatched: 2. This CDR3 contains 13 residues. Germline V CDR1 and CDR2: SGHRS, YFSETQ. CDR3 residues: CASSLGQGAEAFF. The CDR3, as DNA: TGCGCCAGCAGCTTGGGACAGGGCGCTGAAGCTTTCTTT.

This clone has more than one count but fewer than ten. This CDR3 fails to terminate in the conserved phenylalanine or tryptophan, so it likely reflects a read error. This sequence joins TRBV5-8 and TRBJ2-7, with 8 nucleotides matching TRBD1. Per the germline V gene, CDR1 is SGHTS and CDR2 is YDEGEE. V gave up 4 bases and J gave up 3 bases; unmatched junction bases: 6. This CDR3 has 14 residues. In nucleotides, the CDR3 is TGTGCCAGCAGCAGGACAGGGATCGTCTACGAGCAGTACCTC. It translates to CASSRTGIVYEQYL.

The CDR3 bases are TGTGCCAGCAAACTACAGGGGGCAGGGACCGGGGAGCTGTTTTTT. It codes for CASKLQGAGTGELFF. The V call is TRBV6-5, the J call TRBJ2-2; 9 bases match TRBD1. Germline values: CDR1 MNHEY, CDR2 SVGAGI. CDR3 length: 15 amino acids. After removal of 7 bases from V and 5 bases from J, the junction contained 8 bases not matched to a gene.

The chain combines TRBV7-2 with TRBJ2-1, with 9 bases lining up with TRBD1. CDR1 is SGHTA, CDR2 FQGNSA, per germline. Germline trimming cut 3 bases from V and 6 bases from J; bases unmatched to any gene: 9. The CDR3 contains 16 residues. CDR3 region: CASSLAGTGNGNEQFF. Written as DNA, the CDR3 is TGTGCCAGCAGCTTGGCCGGGACAGGGAACGGCAATGAGCAGTTCTTC. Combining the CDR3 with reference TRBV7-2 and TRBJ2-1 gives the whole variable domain GAGVSQSPSNKVTEKGKDVELRCDPISGHTALYWYRQSLGQGLEFLIYFQGNSAPDKSGLPSDRFSAERTGGSVSTLTIQRTQQEDSAVYLCASSLAGTGNGNEQFFGPGTRLTVL.

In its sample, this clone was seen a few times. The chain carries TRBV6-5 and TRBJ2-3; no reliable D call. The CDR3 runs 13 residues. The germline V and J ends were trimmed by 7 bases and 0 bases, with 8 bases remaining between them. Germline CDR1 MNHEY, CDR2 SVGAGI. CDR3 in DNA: TGTGCCAGCAAGAGCGCTAGCACAGATACGCAGTATTTT. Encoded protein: CASKSASTDTQYF.

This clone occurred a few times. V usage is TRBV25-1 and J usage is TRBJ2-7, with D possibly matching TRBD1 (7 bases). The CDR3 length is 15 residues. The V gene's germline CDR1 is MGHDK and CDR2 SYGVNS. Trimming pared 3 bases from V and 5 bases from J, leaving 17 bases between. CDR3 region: CASSEKLTGTHEQYF. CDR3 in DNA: TGTGCCAGCAGTGAGAAATTGACAGGGACTCACGAGCAGTACTTC.

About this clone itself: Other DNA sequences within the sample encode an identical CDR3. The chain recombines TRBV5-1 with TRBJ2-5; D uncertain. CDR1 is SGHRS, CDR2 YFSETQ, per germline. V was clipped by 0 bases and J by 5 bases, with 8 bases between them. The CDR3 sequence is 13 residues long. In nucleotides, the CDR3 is TGCGCCAGCAGCTTGGCGGGTGGGGAGACCCAGTACTTC. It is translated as CASSLAGGETQYF.

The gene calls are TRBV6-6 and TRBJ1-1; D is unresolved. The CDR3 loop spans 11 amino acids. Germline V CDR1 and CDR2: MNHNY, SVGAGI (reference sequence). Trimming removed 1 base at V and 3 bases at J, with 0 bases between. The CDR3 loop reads CASSYYTEAFF. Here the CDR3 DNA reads TGTGCCAGCAGTTACTACACTGAAGCTTTCTTT.

CDR3 residues: CASSAGTGYTF. CDR3 sequence (DNA): TGTGCCAGCAGCGCGGGAACTGGCTACACCTTC. The V and J genes are TRBV5-6 and TRBJ1-2, with no clear D. The CDR3 runs 11 residues. In germline, CDR1 is SGHDT, CDR2 YYEEEE. V was trimmed by 4 bases and J by 7 bases, leaving 8 bases between them.

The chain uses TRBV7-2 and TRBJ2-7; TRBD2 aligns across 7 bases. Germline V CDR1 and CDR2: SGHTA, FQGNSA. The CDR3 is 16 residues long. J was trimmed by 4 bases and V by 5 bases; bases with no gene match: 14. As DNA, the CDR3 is TGTGCCAGCAGCCCTAACCAGAGGGCTAGCGGTTACGAGCAGTACTTC. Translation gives CASSPNQRASGYEQYF. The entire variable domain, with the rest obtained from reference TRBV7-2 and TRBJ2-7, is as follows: GAGVSQSPSNKVTEKGKDVELRCDPISGHTALYWYRQSLGQGLEFLIYFQGNSAPDKSGLPSDRFSAERTGGSVSTLTIQRTQQEDSAVYLCASSPNQRASGYEQYFGPGTRLTVT.

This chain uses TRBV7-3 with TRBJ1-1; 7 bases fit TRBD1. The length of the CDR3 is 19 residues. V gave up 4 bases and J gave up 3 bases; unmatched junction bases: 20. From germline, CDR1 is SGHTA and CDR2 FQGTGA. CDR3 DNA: TGTGCCAGCAGCTCGCTAGACAGGGCCAAGTTTCGACAGGACACTGAAGCTTTCTTT. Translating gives CASSSLDRAKFRQDTEAFF.

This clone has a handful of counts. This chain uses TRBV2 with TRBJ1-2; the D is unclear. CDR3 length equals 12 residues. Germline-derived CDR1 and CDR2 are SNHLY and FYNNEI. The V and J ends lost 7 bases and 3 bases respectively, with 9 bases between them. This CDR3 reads CASTNTDYGYTF. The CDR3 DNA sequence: TGTGCCAGCACGAACACCGACTATGGCTACACCTTC. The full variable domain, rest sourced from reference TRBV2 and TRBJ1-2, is EPEVTQTPSHQVTQMGQEVILRCVPISNHLYFYWYRQILGQKVEFLVSFYNNEISEKSEIFDDQFSVERPDGSNFTLKIRSTKLEDSAMYFCASTNTDYGYTFGSGTRLTVV.

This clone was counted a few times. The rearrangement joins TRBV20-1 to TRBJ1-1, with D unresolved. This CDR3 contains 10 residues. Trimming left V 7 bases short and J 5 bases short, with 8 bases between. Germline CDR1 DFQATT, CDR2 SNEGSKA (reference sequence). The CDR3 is CSVLGTEAFF. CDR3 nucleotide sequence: TGCAGTGTGCTGGGAACTGAAGCTTTCTTT.

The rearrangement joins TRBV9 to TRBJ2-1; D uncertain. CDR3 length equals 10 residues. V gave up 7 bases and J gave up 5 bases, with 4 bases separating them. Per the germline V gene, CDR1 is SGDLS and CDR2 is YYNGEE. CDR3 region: CASGHNEQFF. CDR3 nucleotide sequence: TGTGCCAGCGGACACAATGAGCAGTTCTTC.

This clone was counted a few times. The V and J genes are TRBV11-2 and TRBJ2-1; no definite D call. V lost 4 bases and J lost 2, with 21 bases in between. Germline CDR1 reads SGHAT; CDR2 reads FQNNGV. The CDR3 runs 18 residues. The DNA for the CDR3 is TGTGCCAGCAGCTCTATAAGAAGGGTCCCCGGCACCTACAATGAGCAGTTCTTC. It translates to CASSSIRRVPGTYNEQFF. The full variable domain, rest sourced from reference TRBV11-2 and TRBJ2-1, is EAGVAQSPRYKIIEKRQSVAFWCNPISGHATLYWYQQILGQGPKLLIQFQNNGVVDDSQLPKDRFSAERLKGVDSTLKIQPAKLEDSAVYLCASSSIRRVPGTYNEQFFGPGTRLTVL.

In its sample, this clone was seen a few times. The CDR3 DNA reads TGTGCCATCAGAGGAAATAGCGGGAGTGGAAATGAGCAGTTCTTC. Its translation is CAIRGNSGSGNEQFF. The genes are TRBV10-3 and TRBJ2-1; the match to TRBD2 covers 9 bases. This CDR3 is 15 amino acids long. The germline gives CDR1 ENHRY, CDR2 SYGVKD. V trimming: 6 bases; J trimming: 7 bases; junction bases outside the gene matches: 10.